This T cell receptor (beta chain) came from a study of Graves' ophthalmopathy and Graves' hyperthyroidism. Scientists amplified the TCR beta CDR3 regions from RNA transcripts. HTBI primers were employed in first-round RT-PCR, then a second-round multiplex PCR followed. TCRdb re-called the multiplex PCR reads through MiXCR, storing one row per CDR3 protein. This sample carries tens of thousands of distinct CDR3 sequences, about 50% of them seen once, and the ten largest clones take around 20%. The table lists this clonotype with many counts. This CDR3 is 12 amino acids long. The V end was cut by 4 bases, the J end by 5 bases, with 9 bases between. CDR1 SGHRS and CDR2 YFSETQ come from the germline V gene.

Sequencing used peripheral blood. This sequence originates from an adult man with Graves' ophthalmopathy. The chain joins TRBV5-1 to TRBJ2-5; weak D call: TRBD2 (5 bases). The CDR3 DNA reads TGCGCCAGCAGCCAGCCGGGGGAGACCCAGTACTTC. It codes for CASSQPGETQYF.